This entry features one T cell receptor beta chain sequence. This clone was detected only once. Its antigen target is currently unknown. No base quality values were provided; no much bigger clone lies one nucleotide off. The cohort was made up of approximately 700 healthy bone marrow donors. Cohort members were all nominally healthy when sampled, although unrecorded immune exposures were likely present. The donor was CMV seropositive and belonged to the group of 250 to 300 seropositive cohort members. A peripheral blood sample was provided by each donor, and peripheral blood mononuclear cells were used for TCR beta sequencing. The Qiagen DNeasy Blood Extraction Kit was used to extract genomic DNA from the blood cell samples. Library preparation employed the immunoSEQ multiplex PCR assay. For the multiplex PCR, a mixture combining 60 forward primers for TCR Vbeta segments and 13 reverse primers for TCR Jbeta segments was used. The CDR3 region of rearranged TCR beta genes was amplified from genomic DNA with a multiplex PCR assay. Amplified TCR beta libraries were sequenced as 87-base-pair reads on the Illumina HiSeq System. For the original study's pipeline: In a later analysis, tens of millions of unique TCR beta chains were counted across the approximately 640 repertoires, and roughly 10 million of these chains were shared by at least two donors. To remove PCR and sequencing errors, raw reads were error-corrected and collapsed into unique sequences using a nearest-neighbor algorithm that merged closely related sequences. Alignment of CDR3 sequences to IMGT reference sequences was used to assign V, D and J gene segments. For a sequence to be retained, a match of at least six nucleotides was required to both a V gene segment and a J gene segment. A rearrangement was called productive if the CDR3 had no stop codons and remained in frame with V and J, and every other rearrangement was called non-productive. Following IMGT convention, CDR3 was defined as the stretch from the second conserved V-encoded cysteine to the conserved J-encoded phenylalanine. Sequences without an unambiguous match to a single V gene segment were excluded from the earlier analysis of 450 to 750 of the donors. An earlier analysis of 550 to 650 of the donors classified V segments as functional when productive rearrangements were above 56.7% and as segregating when the standard deviation between donors was above 5%. A statistical classification framework was built to diagnose cytomegalovirus status from the catalog of TCR beta chain sequences. V and J gene assignment, in a later analysis, came from comparing TCR nucleotide sequences with IMGT/GENE-DB human TR gene sequences. Using the TCRdist pipeline, a later analysis assigned CDR3 sequences along with most-parsimonious VDJ recombination scenarios. In a later analysis, each TCR beta chain was defined by its CDR3 amino acid sequence together with its V-gene family, and reads lacking a unique V-gene family were excluded. A later analysis removed over 500 highly shared, low-generation-probability nucleotide sequences to deal with suspected cross-contamination and a sequencing artifact. In a later analysis, a clonal expansion index for each public chain was calculated from normalized within-repertoire ranks of inferred template counts. In a later analysis, generation probabilities were computed with a VDJ recombination model fitted to out-of-frame rearrangements, and the resulting probabilities were checked against IGoR. Hypergeometric tests were used in a later analysis to score TCR-TCR, TCR-HLA and TCR-CMV co-occurrence, with a repertoire-size bias correction applied to the TCR pairs. In a later analysis, false discovery rates were estimated by permuting HLA or CMV assignments 20 times. In a later analysis, co-occurring TCRs were grouped with DBSCAN, and TCRdist sequence similarity was added when clustering was performed within HLA-allele-positive subsets. For co-occurrence clustering, repertoires with fewer than 30,000 or more than 120,000 public chains were excluded, along with about five repertoires with anomalous nucleotide sharing. TCRdb mirrors the immuneACCESS table, restricted to in-frame sequences. Some clones are absent from its copies; in checked studies, under half trace to an unresolved V gene, and the reason for the others is unknown. The V and J calls and clone size are taken from that table; D and trimming were inferred from the DNA. The sample yields more than 80,000 clones; under 80% were counted once. The ten top clones hold 5.9% of the sample.

Taken from cysteine to phenylalanine, the CDR3 has 13 residues. The sequence is cut down to CDR3 DNA, 39 bases in frame from base 1. The trim is 5 bases for V and 4 bases for J, with a gap of 8 bases between the germline ends. CDR1 and CDR2 were assigned from the germline V gene as SGHTA and FQGTGA. The data stem from a study of cytomegalovirus exposure and HLA in healthy donors (TCRdb year 2017). A note on the overall study: An earlier analysis of roughly 500 of the donors reported approximately 290 Gb of sequence data and 120 million or so unique TCR beta sequences from roughly 200 million T cells. An early release covering about 600 HLA-typed donors comprised roughly 300 gigabases of sequencing data and 65 million to 100 million unique TCR sequences. Among the roughly 400 genotyped donors, approximately 77% belonged to the genetic ancestry cluster associated with self-reported Caucasian donors. The study aimed to test whether signatures of past pathogen exposure could be identified by cataloging public T cell receptors. Using immunosequencing, the study profiled T cell repertoires from 666 subjects and related those repertoires to cytomegalovirus serostatus. Besides the first cohort of around 670 subjects, a separate validation cohort made up of around 120 different subjects was used. High-throughput TCR immunosequencing, statistical association of individual TCRs with disease status, and machine learning were combined to predict cytomegalovirus infection status. To study patterns of TCR occurrence, a later analysis re-analyzed previously published TCR beta repertoires from around 660 donors and added high-resolution HLA genotyping. Rather than drawing on any new phenotypic data, the later analysis identified candidate immune exposures from TCR beta sequences and the way those sequences occurred across donors. To decide whether each TCR beta V gene segment behaved as functional or pseudogenic, an earlier analysis of some 580 of the donors relied on high-throughput TCR beta sequencing. Alongside the repertoire data, information on donor age, sex, ethnicity and CMV serostatus was compiled. In a later genetic analysis, genome-wide SNP genotypes for about 65% of the roughly 700 donors were used, and that subset was treated as a discovery cohort. All discovery cohort repertoires had been generated on a single sequencing platform. Class I and class II HLA loci were covered by the typing at four-digit resolution. Typing coverage varied by locus: roughly 620-640 donors for A, B, C, DRB1 and DQB1; roughly 500 for DQA1; over 600 for DPA1; around 450 for DPB1. A few DR-DQ haplotypes were treated as single units for association and clustering because of strong linkage in the cohort. Among around 400 genotyped donors of the cohort, an average of about 240,000 unique TCR beta nucleotide sequences was sequenced per donor, of which about 19% were non-productive. Broader findings and caveats from the paper: A further reported finding was that TCR beta sequences accurately predicted the HLA-A and HLA-B alleles for most subjects in the first cohort. Across donors, most TCR sequences were observed very rarely, whereas some public TCRs were present in many individuals. Because the 87-base-pair reads could not distinguish some IMGT-functional V segments, including TRBV6-2 and TRBV6-3, those segments were excluded. V-gene and J-gene trimming of TCR beta chains was associated with a missense DCLRE1C variant in a later genetic analysis, and the association was replicated in an independent cohort. The authors suggested that the approach could potentially be extended to other disease states and immunological phenotypes. In a later analysis, HLA-associated TCR beta chains were found to be more clonally expanded and to have lower generation probabilities than equally common non-associated chains. In a later analysis, TCR association rates were found to vary across HLA loci, with the most associated TCRs seen for DRB1 alleles and the fewest for HLA-C alleles. Correlated functional status among segregating V segments might be attributable to linkage disequilibrium, but an unknown experimental factor could not be ruled out. Strong co-occurrence of HLA alleles, especially DR and DQ, made assigning TCR associations to individual alleles difficult. A few of the identified cytomegalovirus-associated TCR beta chains were confirmed in vitro to be specific for cytomegalovirus antigens. A total of about 180 TCR beta chains were listed by the study as associated with cytomegalovirus. In an earlier analysis of around 600 of the donors, most TCR beta V segments were observed in productive rearrangements about 90% or about 30% of the time, broadly matching IMGT annotations. In a later analysis, around 17,000 TCR beta sequences were associated with specific HLA alleles at a false discovery rate of 0.05. Roughly uniform sequencing depth across donors was assumed in presence/absence analyses, although this assumption may not hold. In a later genetic analysis, fewer N-insertions in productive TCRs were reported among donors in an Asian-associated ancestry cluster than the roughly 700-donor mean. The only immune exposure information available for the cohort was CMV serostatus. Because HLA typing was missing for some donors at each locus, association tests included only the typed subset. Because counts were too low, seventeen rarely observed V segments, including chromosome 9 orphons, were excluded from the earlier analysis of around 640 of the donors. In this cohort, only TCR beta chains were sequenced, and detectable features were limited by the absence of alpha or paired-chain data. According to a later analysis, parvovirus B19, influenza, CMV and Epstein-Barr virus appeared linked to several top co-occurrence clusters. A cluster of highly shared sequence variants was judged likely to represent a technical artifact of the sequencing pipeline. Cytomegalovirus status was reported to be diagnosed by the classifier with high specificity and sensitivity in both the original and validation cohorts. According to a later analysis, most CMV-associated TCR beta chains appeared to be HLA-restricted, and the HLA associations seemed to be driven largely by CMV exposure.

This TCR derives from a man between 18 and 29 years old in good health and CMV-seropositive. The sequenced sample consisted of PBMCs. The sequence is built from TRBV7-3 and TRBJ2-2, with the D gene too uncertain to name. The nucleotide sequence is TGTGCCAGCAGCCCCCGAGCCACCGGGGAGCTGTTTTTT. It is translated as CASSPRATGELFF.